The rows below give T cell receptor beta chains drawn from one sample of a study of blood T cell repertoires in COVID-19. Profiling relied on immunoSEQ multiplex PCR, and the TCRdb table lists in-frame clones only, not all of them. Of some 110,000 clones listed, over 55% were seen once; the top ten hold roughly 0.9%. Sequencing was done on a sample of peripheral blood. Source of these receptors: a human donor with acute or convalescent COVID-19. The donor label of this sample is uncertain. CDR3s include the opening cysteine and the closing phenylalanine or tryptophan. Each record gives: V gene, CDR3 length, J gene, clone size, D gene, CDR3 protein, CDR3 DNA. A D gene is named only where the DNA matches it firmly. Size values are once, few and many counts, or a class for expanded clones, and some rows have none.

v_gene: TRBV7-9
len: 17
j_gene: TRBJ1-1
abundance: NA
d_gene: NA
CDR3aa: CASSLVGGDGLNTEAFF
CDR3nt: TGTGCCAGCAGCTTAGTTGGGGGGGATGGATTGAACACTGAAGCTTTCTTT

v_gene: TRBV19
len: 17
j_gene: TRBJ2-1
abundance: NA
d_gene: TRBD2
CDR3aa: CATKRGTSGGLYNEQFF
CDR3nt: TGTGCCACAAAAAGGGGGACTAGCGGGGGGCTCTACAATGAGCAGTTCTTC

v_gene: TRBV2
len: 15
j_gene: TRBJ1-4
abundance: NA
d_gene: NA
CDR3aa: CASSLQGATNEKLFF
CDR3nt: TGTGCCAGCAGTCTACAGGGAGCAACTAATGAAAAACTGTTTTTT

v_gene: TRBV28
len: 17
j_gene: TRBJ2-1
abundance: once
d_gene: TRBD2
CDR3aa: CASSSRASGGLIGEQFF
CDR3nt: TGTGCCAGCAGTTCCAGGGCTAGCGGGGGGCTCATCGGGGAGCAGTTCTTC

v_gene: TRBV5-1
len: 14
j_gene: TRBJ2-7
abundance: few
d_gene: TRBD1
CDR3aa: CASSYGTAGYEQYF
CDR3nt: TGCGCCAGCAGCTACGGGACAGCCGGCTACGAGCAGTACTTC

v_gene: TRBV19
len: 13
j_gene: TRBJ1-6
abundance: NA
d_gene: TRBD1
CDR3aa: CASSHRGDSPLHF
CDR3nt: TGTGCCAGTAGCCACAGGGGGGATTCACCCCTCCACTTT

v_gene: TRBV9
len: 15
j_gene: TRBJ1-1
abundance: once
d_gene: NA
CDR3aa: CASSVGPNSNTEAFF
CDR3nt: TGTGCCAGCAGCGTAGGGCCGAATTCGAACACTGAAGCTTTCTTT

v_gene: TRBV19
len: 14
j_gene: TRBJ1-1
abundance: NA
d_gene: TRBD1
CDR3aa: CASSHRDRGTEAFF
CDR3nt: TGTGCCAGTAGTCACCGGGACAGGGGCACTGAAGCTTTCTTT

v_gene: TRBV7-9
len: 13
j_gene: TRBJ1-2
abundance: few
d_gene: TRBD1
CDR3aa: CASSPTGGYGYTF
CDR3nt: TGTGCCAGCAGTCCAACAGGGGGCTATGGCTACACCTTC

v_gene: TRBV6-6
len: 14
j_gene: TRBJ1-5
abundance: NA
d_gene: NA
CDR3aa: CASRLDSSNQPQHF
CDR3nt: TGTGCCAGCAGACTGGACAGCAGCAATCAGCCCCAGCATTTT

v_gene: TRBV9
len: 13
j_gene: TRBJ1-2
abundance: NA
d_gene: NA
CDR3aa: CASSVDRDYGYTF
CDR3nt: TGTGCCAGCAGCGTAGACAGGGACTATGGCTACACCTTC

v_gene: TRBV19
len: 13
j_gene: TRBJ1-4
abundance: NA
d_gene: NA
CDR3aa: CARQDRSNEKLFF
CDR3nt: TGTGCCAGACAAGACAGAAGTAATGAAAAACTGTTTTTT

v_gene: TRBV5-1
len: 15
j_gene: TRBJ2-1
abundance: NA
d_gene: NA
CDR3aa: CASRYTTSSYNEQFF
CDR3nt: TGCGCCAGCAGATACACTACGAGCTCCTACAATGAGCAGTTCTTC

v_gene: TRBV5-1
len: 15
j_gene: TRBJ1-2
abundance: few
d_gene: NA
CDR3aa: CASSLGGAGNYGYTF
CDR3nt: TGCGCCAGCAGCTTAGGCGGGGCGGGAAACTATGGCTACACCTTC

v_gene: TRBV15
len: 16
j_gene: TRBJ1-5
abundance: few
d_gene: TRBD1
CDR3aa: CATTPTGGYSNQPQHF
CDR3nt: TGTGCCACCACCCCGACAGGGGGGTATAGCAATCAGCCCCAGCATTTT

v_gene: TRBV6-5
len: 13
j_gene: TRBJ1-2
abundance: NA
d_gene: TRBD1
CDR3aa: CASSPDRGNGYTF
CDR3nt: TGTGCCAGCAGTCCGGACAGGGGGAATGGCTACACCTTC

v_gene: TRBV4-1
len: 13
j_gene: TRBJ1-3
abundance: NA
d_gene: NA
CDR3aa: CASSQGPGNTIYF
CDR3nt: TGCGCCAGCAGCCAAGGTCCAGGAAACACCATATATTTT

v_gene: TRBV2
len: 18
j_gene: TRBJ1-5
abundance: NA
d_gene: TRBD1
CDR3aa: CASRDPEDRGFSNQPQHF
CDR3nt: TGTGCCAGCAGAGACCCAGAGGACAGGGGATTTAGCAATCAGCCCCAGCATTTT

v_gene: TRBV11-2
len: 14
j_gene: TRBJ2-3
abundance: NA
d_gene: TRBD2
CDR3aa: CASSFRGGHNTQYF
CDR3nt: TGTGCCAGCAGCTTCCGGGGGGGCCATAATACGCAGTATTTT

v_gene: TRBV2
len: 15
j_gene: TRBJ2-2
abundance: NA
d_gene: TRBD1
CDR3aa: CASSPGQGRTGELFF
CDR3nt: TGTGCCAGCAGCCCGGGACAGGGACGCACCGGGGAGCTGTTTTTT

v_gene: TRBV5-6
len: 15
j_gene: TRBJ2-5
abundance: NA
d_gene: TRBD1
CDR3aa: CASSITGTGKETQYF
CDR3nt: TGTGCCAGCAGCATTACCGGGACAGGGAAAGAGACCCAGTACTTC

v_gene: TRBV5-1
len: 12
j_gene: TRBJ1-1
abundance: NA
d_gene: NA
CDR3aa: CASSFTSTEAFF
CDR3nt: TGCGCCAGCAGCTTCACATCCACTGAAGCTTTCTTT

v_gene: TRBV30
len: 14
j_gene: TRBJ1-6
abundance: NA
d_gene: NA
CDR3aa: CAWSVTGWDSPLHF
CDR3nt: TGTGCCTGGAGTGTAACAGGGTGGGATTCACCCCTCCACTTT

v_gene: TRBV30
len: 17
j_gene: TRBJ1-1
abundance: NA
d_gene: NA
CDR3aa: CAWSRYPLIGGDTEAFF
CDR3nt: TGTGCCTGGAGTCGTTACCCCTTAATTGGAGGGGACACTGAAGCTTTCTTT

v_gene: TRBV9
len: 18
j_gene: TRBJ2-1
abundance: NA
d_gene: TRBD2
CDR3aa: CASSARGLSGGAYNEQFF
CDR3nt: TGTGCCAGCAGCGCACGTGGTTTGAGCGGGGGGGCCTACAATGAGCAGTTCTTC

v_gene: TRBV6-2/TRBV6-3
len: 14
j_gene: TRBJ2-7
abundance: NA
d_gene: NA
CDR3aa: CASSSQTGPYEQYF
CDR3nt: TGTGCCAGCAGTTCCCAGACAGGCCCCTACGAGCAGTACTTC

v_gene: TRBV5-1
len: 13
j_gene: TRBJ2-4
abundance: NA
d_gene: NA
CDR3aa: CASSPEAKNIQYF
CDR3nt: TGCGCCAGCAGCCCCGAGGCCAAAAACATTCAGTACTTC

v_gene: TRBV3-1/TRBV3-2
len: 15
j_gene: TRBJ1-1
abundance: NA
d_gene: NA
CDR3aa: CASSQVWPVMTEAFF
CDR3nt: TGTGCCAGCAGCCAAGTCTGGCCAGTAATGACTGAAGCTTTCTTT

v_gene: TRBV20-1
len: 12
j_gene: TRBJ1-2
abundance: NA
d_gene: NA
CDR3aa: CSASEGPYGYTF
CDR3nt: TGCAGTGCTAGTGAGGGGCCCTATGGCTACACCTTC

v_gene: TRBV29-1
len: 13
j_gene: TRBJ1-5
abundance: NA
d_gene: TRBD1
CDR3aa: CSVGDRVGQPQHF
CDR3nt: TGCAGCGTTGGGGACAGGGTGGGTCAGCCCCAGCATTTT

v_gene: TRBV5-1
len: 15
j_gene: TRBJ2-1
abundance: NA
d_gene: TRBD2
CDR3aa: CASSPTGTSGNEQFF
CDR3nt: TGCGCCAGCAGCCCCACCGGGACTAGCGGGAATGAGCAGTTCTTC

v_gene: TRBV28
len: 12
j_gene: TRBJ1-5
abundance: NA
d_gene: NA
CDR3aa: CASSLSSQPQHF
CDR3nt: TGTGCCAGCAGTTTATCTTCGCAGCCCCAGCATTTT

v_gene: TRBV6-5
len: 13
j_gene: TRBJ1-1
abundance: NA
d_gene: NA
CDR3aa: CASSNIGGGKAFF
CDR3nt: TGTGCCAGCAGTAACATTGGGGGGGGGAAAGCTTTCTTT

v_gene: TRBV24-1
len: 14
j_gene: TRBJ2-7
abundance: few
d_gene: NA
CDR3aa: CATSDLRAGAEQYF
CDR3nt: TGTGCCACCAGTGATTTGCGGGCAGGGGCCGAGCAGTACTTC

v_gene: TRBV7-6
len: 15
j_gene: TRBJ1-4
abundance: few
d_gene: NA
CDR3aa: CASSPRAATNEKLFF
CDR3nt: TGTGCCAGCAGCCCGAGGGCGGCAACTAATGAAAAACTGTTTTTT

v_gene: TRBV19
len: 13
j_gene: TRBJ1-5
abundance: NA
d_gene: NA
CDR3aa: CASSSRGNQPQHF
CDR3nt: TGTGCCAGTAGTAGCCGGGGCAATCAGCCCCAGCATTTT

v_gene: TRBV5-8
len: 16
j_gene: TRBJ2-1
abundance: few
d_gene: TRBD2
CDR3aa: CASSLTLAGGYNEQFF
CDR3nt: TGTGCCAGCAGCTTGACCCTAGCGGGGGGTTACAATGAGCAGTTCTTC

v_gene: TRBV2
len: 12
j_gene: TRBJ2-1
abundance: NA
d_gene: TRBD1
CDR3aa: CASRAEGASQFF
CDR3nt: TGTGCCAGCAGGGCCGAGGGGGCTAGTCAGTTCTTC

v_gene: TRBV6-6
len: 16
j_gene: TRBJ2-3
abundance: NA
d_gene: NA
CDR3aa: CASTKKKATSTDTQYF
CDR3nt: TGTGCCAGCACTAAAAAAAAAGCCACCAGCACAGATACGCAGTATTTT

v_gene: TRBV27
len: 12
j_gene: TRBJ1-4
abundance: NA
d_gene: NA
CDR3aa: CASRSGMRKLFF
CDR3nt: TGTGCCAGTCGCTCCGGAATGAGGAAACTGTTTTTT

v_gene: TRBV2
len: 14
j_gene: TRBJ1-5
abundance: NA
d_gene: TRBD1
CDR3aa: CASSGQGARQPQHF
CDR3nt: TGTGCCAGCAGTGGACAGGGGGCGAGGCAGCCCCAGCATTTT

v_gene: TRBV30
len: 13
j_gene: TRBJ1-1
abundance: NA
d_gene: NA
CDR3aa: CAWATRGLTEAFF
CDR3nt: TGTGCCTGGGCCACGCGGGGGCTTACTGAAGCTTTCTTT

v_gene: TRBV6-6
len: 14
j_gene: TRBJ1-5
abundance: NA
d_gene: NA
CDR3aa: CASSVPGPPQPQHF
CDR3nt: TGTGCCAGCAGCGTCCCCGGTCCTCCTCAGCCCCAGCATTTT

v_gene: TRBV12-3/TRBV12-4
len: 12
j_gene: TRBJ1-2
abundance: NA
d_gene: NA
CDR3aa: CASSSNSGGYTF
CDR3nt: TGTGCCAGCAGCTCAAACAGCGGCGGCTACACCTTC

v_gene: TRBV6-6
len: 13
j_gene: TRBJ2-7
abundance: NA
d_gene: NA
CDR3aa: CASREGGYYEQYF
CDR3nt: TGTGCCAGCAGGGAAGGGGGTTACTACGAGCAGTACTTC

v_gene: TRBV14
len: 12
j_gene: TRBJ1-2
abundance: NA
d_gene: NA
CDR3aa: CASSQEQGGYTF
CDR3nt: TGTGCCAGCAGCCAAGAACAGGGTGGCTACACCTTC

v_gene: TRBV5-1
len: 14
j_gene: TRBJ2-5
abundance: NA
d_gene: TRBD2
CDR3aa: CASSRSGGAETQYF
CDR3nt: TGCGCCAGCAGCCGTAGCGGGGGGGCGGAGACCCAGTACTTC

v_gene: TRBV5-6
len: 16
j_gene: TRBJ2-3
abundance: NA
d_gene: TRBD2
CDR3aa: CASSLAGGLGTDTQYF
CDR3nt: TGTGCCAGCAGCCTAGCGGGGGGGCTTGGCACAGATACGCAGTATTTT

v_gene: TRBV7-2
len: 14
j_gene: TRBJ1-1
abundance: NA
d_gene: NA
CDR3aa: CASSLGAGADEAFF
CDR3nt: TGTGCCAGCAGCTTAGGAGCAGGGGCGGATGAAGCTTTCTTT

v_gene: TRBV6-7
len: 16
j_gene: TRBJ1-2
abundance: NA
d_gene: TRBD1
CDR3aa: CASSYSPGTGLYGYTF
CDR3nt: TGTGCCAGCAGTTACTCACCCGGGACAGGTCTATATGGCTACACCTTC

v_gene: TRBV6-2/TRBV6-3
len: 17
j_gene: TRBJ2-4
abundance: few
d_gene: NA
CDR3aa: CASSYGPQGSFKNIQYF
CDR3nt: TGTGCCAGCAGTTATGGACCACAGGGATCCTTCAAAAACATTCAGTACTTC

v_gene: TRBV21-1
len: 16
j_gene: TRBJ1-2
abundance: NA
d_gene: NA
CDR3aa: CASSKVRRDRNYGYTF
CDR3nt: TGTGCCAGCAGCAAAGTCCGACGGGACAGAAACTATGGCTACACCTTC